These T cell receptor beta chains were read from a single sample in a study of blood T cell repertoires in COVID-19. Sequencing used immunoSEQ multiplex PCR; TCRdb keeps in-frame clones, though not all of them. The sample holds 250,000 to 400,000 clones, roughly 90% seen once. The sequencing sample was made of peripheral blood. The source is a woman younger than 45 with COVID-19, enrolled during active disease. The CDR3 runs from the conserved cysteine through the conserved F or W. Each record gives: clone size, J gene, V gene, CDR3 protein. Part of the rows lack a size; the others show once, few, many or a class for expanded clones.

NA | TRBJ2-2 | TRBV7-9 | CASSHTNTGELFF
NA | TRBJ2-1 | TRBV11-3 | CASSFWRETRNEQFF
NA | TRBJ1-1 | TRBV11-2 | CASSKMTGGNTEAFF
NA | TRBJ2-3 | TRBV24-1 | CATSAAGTDTQYF
NA | TRBJ2-7 | TRBV30 | CAWSIGRDPSYEQYF
NA | TRBJ2-5 | TRBV6-2/TRBV6-3 | CASSSIGETQYF
NA | TRBJ1-2 | TRBV4-1 | CASSQVPPGTSYGYTF
few | TRBJ1-3 | TRBV30 | CAWSADSSGNTIYF
NA | TRBJ2-2 | TRBV9 | CASSATGTDTGELFF
NA | TRBJ2-7 | TRBV5-6 | CASSRDRRYEQYF
NA | TRBJ1-6 | TRBV6-6 | CASSYSENGSPLHF
NA | TRBJ2-4 | TRBV10-2 | CASSPIAGGPLAKNIQYF
NA | TRBJ2-5 | TRBV9 | CASSVAGTGQETQYF
NA | TRBJ1-5 | TRBV10-1 | CASSERGGEGASGQPQHF
NA | TRBJ2-7 | TRBV15 | CATSRDRGAYEQYF
NA | TRBJ1-1 | TRBV10-3 | CAISEPTQGVGTEAFF
NA | TRBJ1-6 | TRBV11-2 | CASSPDRTNSPLHF
NA | TRBJ2-7 | TRBV29-1 | CSARPGQGGEQYF
NA | TRBJ2-1 | TRBV2 | CASFRDRSNEQFF
NA | TRBJ2-1 | TRBV7-9 | CASSILLVNEQFF
NA | TRBJ1-1 | TRBV30 | CAWSFGGGVKAFF
NA | TRBJ1-5 | TRBV30 | CAWSRQGPGSYSNQPQHF
NA | TRBJ1-5 | TRBV21-1 | CASSKIDRERPSSNQPQHF
NA | TRBJ2-3 | TRBV19 | CASSIGRIAGVRSTDTQYF
NA | TRBJ2-1 | TRBV5-4 | CASSPMTSGSNEQFF
NA | TRBJ2-3 | TRBV2 | CASSPGQGPDTQYF
few | TRBJ2-1 | TRBV11-3 | CASSWGLGPNEQFF
NA | TRBJ2-7 | TRBV7-9 | CASSLIAGSYEQYF
once | TRBJ2-1 | TRBV7-9 | CASSPRTGENNEQFF
NA | TRBJ1-2 | TRBV15 | CATSRDIRTDGGYTF
NA | TRBJ1-2 | TRBV5-1 | CASSLHEGALSNYGYTF
NA | TRBJ1-3 | TRBV5-1 | CASSLAGAGNTIYF
NA | TRBJ2-7 | TRBV10-3 | CATQQGNHEQYF
NA | TRBJ2-2 | TRBV9 | CASSVVGRADTGELFF
NA | TRBJ1-2 | TRBV7-2 | CASSYRDLNYGYTF
NA | TRBJ1-1 | TRBV3-1/TRBV3-2 | CASSPRRGNTEAFF
once | TRBJ1-2 | TRBV28 | CASLGETANYGYTF
NA | TRBJ1-4 | TRBV11-2 | CASSLGRNEKLFF
NA | TRBJ2-3 | TRBV25-1 | CASTEGRPTDTQYF
NA | TRBJ1-5 | TRBV28 | CASSLPQGSQPQHF
NA | TRBJ1-1 | TRBV11-3 | CASSPPLQEKNTEAFF
NA | TRBJ1-2 | TRBV28 | CASSRGTGYTF
NA | TRBJ2-1 | TRBV19 | CASSIGYPSYNEQFF
NA | TRBJ1-5 | TRBV5-5 | CASSLGAVNQPQHF
once | TRBJ1-2 | TRBV5-1 | CASSLAGGTNYGYTF
NA | TRBJ2-6 | TRBV11-2 | CASSLDNSGANVLTF
NA | TRBJ2-1 | TRBV5-4 | CASSSPRNGEQFF
once | TRBJ1-4 | TRBV29-1 | CSVEDARQADEKLFF
NA | TRBJ1-2 | TRBV2 | CASSTRSLVTDYSFNYGYTF
NA | TRBJ1-2 | TRBV7-8 | CASGFSSPLLANYGYTF
NA | TRBJ1-5 | TRBV6-6 | CASSYLGQGLNQPQHF